A selection of T cell receptor beta chains follows, all from one sample in a study of T-cell reconstitution after alpha-beta-depleted transplantation in children. MiXCR, applied by TCRdb to the PCR reads, yields one record per CDR3 protein. The data show approximately 800,000 distinct CDR3 sequences, roughly 15% seen once. The sample consisted of PBMCs, mostly from graft donor cells, taken 360 days after TCRalphabeta/CD19-depleted stem cell transplant. Every receptor here comes from a male patient aged 10 to 17 who had a stem cell transplant for acute lymphoblastic leukemia, so the T cells may come from the graft donor. CDR3s include the opening cysteine and the closing phenylalanine or tryptophan. The D gene is left open where the match is weak. Clone size is not always given. Where it is, it says once, few, many or a class for expanded clones.

clone_size | j_call | v_call | d_call | cdr3_nt | cdr3_aa
. | TRBJ2-7 | TRBV20-1 | . | TGCAGTGCTAGATCACCTAAGTCTTCCTACGAGCAGTACTTC | CSARSPKSSYEQYF
few | TRBJ2-7 | TRBV7-9 | TRBD2 | TGTGCCAGCAGCTACCTAGCGGGGAGCTCCTACGAGCAGTACTTC | CASSYLAGSSYEQYF
few | TRBJ2-7 | TRBV27 | . | TGTGCCAGCAGTTTTAGCGCAACAGTTCTCCCCGAGCAGTACTTC | CASSFSATVLPEQYF
. | TRBJ2-1 | TRBV29-1 | . | TGCAGCGTTGGGGCAGGTGGAGAGCAGTTCTTC | CSVGAGGEQFF
. | TRBJ2-1 | TRBV7-6 | . | TGTGCCAGCAGCTTTACGAGTCTAGTGTCCTACAATGAGCAGTTCTTC | CASSFTSLVSYNEQFF
. | TRBJ1-1 | TRBV10-3 | TRBD1 | TGTGCCATCAGTGAGTCGAACAGGGGGCGTTTCACTGAAGCTTTCTTT | CAISESNRGRFTEAFF
few | TRBJ2-3 | TRBV11-3 | TRBD2 | TGTGCCAGCAGCTCGGACCCTTATAGCGGGAGTACGCAGTATTTT | CASSSDPYSGSTQYF
few | TRBJ2-2 | TRBV29-1 | . | TGCAGCGCCCAAAACACCGGGGAGCTGTTTTTT | CSAQNTGELFF
. | TRBJ1-4 | TRBV15 | . | TGTGCCACCAGCAGAGATGGTTTCGGGAAACTGTTTTTT | CATSRDGFGKLFF
. | TRBJ2-2 | TRBV2 | . | TGTGCCAGCAGCCTCACGAGGGCGACCGGGGAGCTGTTTTTT | CASSLTRATGELFF
few | TRBJ2-7 | TRBV9 | . | TGTGCCAGCAGCGTAGAGTCTGGGGCTCCCTACGAGCAGTACTTC | CASSVESGAPYEQYF
. | TRBJ2-3 | TRBV7-6 | TRBD2 | TGTGCCAGCAGCTTCCGACCGGGACTAGCGGGAGTATTAGGCACAGATACGCAGTATTTT | CASSFRPGLAGVLGTDTQYF
. | TRBJ2-5 | TRBV7-6 | . | TGTGCCAGCAGCTTAGGGACCCTCGGGTGGGAGACCCAGTACTTC | CASSLGTLGWETQYF
. | TRBJ2-2 | TRBV7-6 | TRBD2 | TGTGCCAGCAACCGCGAAGGACTAGACGCCGGGGAGCTGTTTTTT | CASNREGLDAGELFF
. | TRBJ2-1 | TRBV7-9 | TRBD2 | TGTGCCAGCAGCTTAAGTGCGGGAGCCCGATACAATGAGCAGTTCTTC | CASSLSAGARYNEQFF
. | TRBJ2-1 | TRBV4-1 | TRBD2 | TGCGCCAGCAGCCAAGAAGAAGCGGGAGGGAATGAGCAGTTCTTC | CASSQEEAGGNEQFF
few | TRBJ2-5 | TRBV18 | . | TGTGCCAGCTCACCGCGCAATGGAGAGACCCAGTACTTC | CASSPRNGETQYF
. | TRBJ1-2 | TRBV5-1 | TRBD1 | TGCGCCAGCAGACCTGGACAGGAGCCTATATCTATGGGCTACACCTTC | CASRPGQEPISMGYTF
few | TRBJ2-7 | TRBV15 | . | TGTGCCACCAGCAGAGATGAGGTTGTCTACGAGCAGTACTTC | CATSRDEVVYEQYF
few | TRBJ1-1 | TRBV30 | . | TGTGCCTGGAGTGATTTCCGTGAAGCTTTCTTT | CAWSDFREAFF
few | TRBJ1-6 | TRBV13 | . | TGTGCCAGCAGCTTAGGCCTCTCCGGCCCGGATTCACCCCTCCACTTT | CASSLGLSGPDSPLHF
few | TRBJ2-1 | TRBV9 | . | TGTGCCAGCAGCGTAGGGGCTAGCTCGAGCTCCTACAATGAGCAGTTCTTC | CASSVGASSSSYNEQFF
. | TRBJ2-7 | TRBV7-8 | . | TGTGCCAGCAGCCGTTCTATGTGGAGGGCCTACGAGCAGTACTTC | CASSRSMWRAYEQYF
many | TRBJ2-7 | TRBV28 | TRBD1 | TGTGCCAGCAGTTCCGGACAGGGCCGCCTATACTCCTACGAGCAGTACTTC | CASSSGQGRLYSYEQYF
. | TRBJ2-1 | TRBV7-3 | TRBD1 | TGTGCCAGCAGCTTGGGGACAGTCCAGAGCTCCTACAATGAGCAGTTCTTC | CASSLGTVQSSYNEQFF
few | TRBJ2-7 | TRBV7-9 | TRBD2 | TGTGCCAGCAGCTGGCTAGCGGGAGACTACGAGCAGTACTTC | CASSWLAGDYEQYF
. | TRBJ2-3 | TRBV27 | . | TGTGCCAGCAGTCCGTGGGGCACAGATACGCAGTATTTT | CASSPWGTDTQYF
few | TRBJ2-7 | TRBV4-1 | . | TGCGCCAGCAGCCCCCCACGGGGCGAGCAGTACTTC | CASSPPRGEQYF
. | TRBJ2-2 | TRBV24-1 | TRBD1 | TGTGCCACCAGCTCAGCCGGGACAGCGAACACCGGGGAGCTGTTTTTT | CATSSAGTANTGELFF
few | TRBJ2-7 | TRBV5-1 | . | TGCGCCAGCAGCGCCACTCGATACGAGCAGTACTTC | CASSATRYEQYF
. | TRBJ2-1 | TRBV14 | TRBD1 | TGTGCCAGCAGCCCCCGGACAGGGTTGAATGAGCAGTTCTTC | CASSPRTGLNEQFF
. | TRBJ2-4 | TRBV29-1 | TRBD1 | TGCAGCGTTGAAGATACAGGGGATAAAAACATTCAGTACTTC | CSVEDTGDKNIQYF
. | TRBJ2-3 | TRBV7-7 | TRBD2 | TGTGCCAGCAGCGCTAGCGGGGGAGAAGATACGCAGTATTTT | CASSASGGEDTQYF
few | TRBJ2-3 | TRBV11-2 | TRBD2 | TGTGCCAGCAGCTCAGGAAAACTAGCGGGGAATCCCACAGATACGCAGTATTTT | CASSSGKLAGNPTDTQYF
. | TRBJ1-2 | TRBV15 | . | TGTGCCACCAGCAGAGATGCAGGGTTCTATGGCTACACCTTC | CATSRDAGFYGYTF
few | TRBJ2-4 | TRBV5-1 | . | TGCGCCAGCAGCTTGGACCAGAGAAAAAACATTCAGTACTTC | CASSLDQRKNIQYF
many | TRBJ2-5 | TRBV7-2 | TRBD2 | TGTGCCAGCAGCCGACAGCGGGAGTGGAGCGAGACCCAGTACTTC | CASSRQREWSETQYF
once | TRBJ1-2 | TRBV12-3/TRBV12-4 | . | TGTGCCAGCAGTACAGGCTACTATGGCTACACCTTC | CASSTGYYGYTF
. | TRBJ2-7 | TRBV5-6 | . | TGTGCCAGCAGCTTGAGGGGAGGAAAACCGTACGAGCAGTACTTC | CASSLRGGKPYEQYF
many | TRBJ1-1 | TRBV5-1 | . | TGTGCCAGCAGCTTGGGACAACCGAACACTGAAGCTTTCTTT | CASSLGQPNTEAFF
few | TRBJ2-7 | TRBV20-1 | . | TGCAGTGCTAAATACCAGGGAAACTCCTACGAGCAGTACTTC | CSAKYQGNSYEQYF
few | TRBJ2-7 | TRBV4-1 | . | TGCGCCAGCAGCCAAGGGGAGGCTGAGCTCTACGAGCAGTACTTC | CASSQGEAELYEQYF
. | TRBJ2-1 | TRBV21-1 | . | TGTGCCAGCAGCATAGCCCGTGGGCACAATGAGCAGTTCTTC | CASSIARGHNEQFF
. | TRBJ2-1 | TRBV29-1 | . | TGCAGCGTTGTAGGCATATCCTACAATGAGCAGTTCTTC | CSVVGISYNEQFF
. | TRBJ2-5 | TRBV29-1 | TRBD2 | TGCAGCGTTCCCCACCCTAGGACTAGCTCCCAAGAGACCCAGTACTTC | CSVPHPRTSSQETQYF
. | TRBJ2-4 | TRBV5-1 | . | TGCGCCAGCAGCTTACCAGGGCTAGCGAATAACAAAAACATTCAGTACTTC | CASSLPGLANNKNIQYF
. | TRBJ2-5 | TRBV12-3/TRBV12-4 | TRBD1 | TGTGCCAGCAGCTCCCGAGGGGACAGGGTAGAAGAGACCCAGTACTTC | CASSSRGDRVEETQYF
. | TRBJ2-5 | TRBV4-1 | TRBD2 | TGCGCCAGCAGCCAAGCACCCAGCGGGGTAGAGACCCAGTACTTC | CASSQAPSGVETQYF
few | TRBJ1-3 | TRBV25-1 | . | TGTGCCAGCAGTGACCAACCACGGGTCTCTGGAAACACCATATATTTT | CASSDQPRVSGNTIYF
. | TRBJ1-2 | TRBV5-1 | . | TGCGCCAGCAGCTTGGAAAGTGAGAATGGCTACACCTTC | CASSLESENGYTF
few | TRBJ2-1 | TRBV4-1 | TRBD2 | TGCGCCACCTCCGGGACTAGTGGTCGTGAGCAGTTCTTC | CATSGTSGREQFF
few | TRBJ2-7 | TRBV10-3 | . | TGTGCCATCAGTGAGTCTTTCCAGTTCTTGGAGCAGTACTTC | CAISESFQFLEQYF
. | TRBJ2-7 | TRBV15 | . | TGTGCCACCAGCAGGACCAGGGGGGCCTACGAGCAGTGCTTC | CATSRTRGAYEQCF
. | TRBJ1-2 | TRBV5-1 | . | TGCGCCAGCAGCTTGGAAGCGGTATATGGCTACACCTTC | CASSLEAVYGYTF
. | TRBJ2-7 | TRBV29-1 | TRBD1 | TGCAGCGTTGGTACCCCGGGACAGGGGGTCTACGAGCAGTACTTC | CSVGTPGQGVYEQYF
. | TRBJ1-5 | TRBV2 | . | TGTGCCAGCAGGAGGACGATTTTAAATCAGCCCCAGCATTTT | CASRRTILNQPQHF
. | TRBJ2-1 | TRBV5-1 | TRBD2 | TGCGCCAGCAGCTTGGTTCCCGGGGCTAGCGGGATTAATGAGCAGTTCTTC | CASSLVPGASGINEQFF
. | TRBJ2-7 | TRBV10-3 | . | TGTGCCACTGGGCGGGTAGGCGAGCAGTACTTC | CATGRVGEQYF
few | TRBJ2-4 | TRBV10-3 | . | TGTGACCGCTTCAAAAACATTCAGTACTTC | CDRFKNIQYF